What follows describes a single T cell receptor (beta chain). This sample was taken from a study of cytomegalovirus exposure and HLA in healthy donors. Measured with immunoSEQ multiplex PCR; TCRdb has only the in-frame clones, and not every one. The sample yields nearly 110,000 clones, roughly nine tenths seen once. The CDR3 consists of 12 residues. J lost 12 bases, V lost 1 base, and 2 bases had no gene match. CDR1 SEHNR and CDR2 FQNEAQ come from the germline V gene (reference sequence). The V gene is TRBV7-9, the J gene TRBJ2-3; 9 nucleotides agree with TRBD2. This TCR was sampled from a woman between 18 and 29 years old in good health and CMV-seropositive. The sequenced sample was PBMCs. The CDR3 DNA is TGTGCCAGCAGCTTAGGCGGGACTAGCCAGTATTTT. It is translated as CASSLGGTSQYF.